The rows below give T cell receptor beta chains drawn from one sample of a study of shared clonotypes between healthy human individuals. Profiled with immunoSEQ multiplex PCR; TCRdb holds only in-frame clones, not every one. The sample lists about 470,000 clones; 75% to 85% were seen once. Sequencing was performed on PBMCs. These receptors all stem from a middle-aged woman in good health. Some clones in this sample may be carry-over from other donors' samples. Both conserved end residues are part of each CDR3. Each record gives: clone size, V gene, D gene, J gene, CDR3 protein, CDR3 DNA. A D gene is named only where the DNA matches it firmly. Expanded clones get a size class; other rows say once, few or many, or leave the size out.

.	TRBV15	.	TRBJ2-1	CATSREGGGRTMAIEQFF	TGTGCCACCAGCAGAGAGGGTGGCGGAAGGACAATGGCAATTGAGCAGTTCTTC
few	TRBV11-3	TRBD2	TRBJ2-7	CASSLGRGSDSEQYF	TGTGCCAGCAGCTTAGGTCGCGGGAGTGATTCCGAGCAGTACTTC
once	TRBV27	.	TRBJ2-6	CASSLGRAGGSGANVLTF	TGTGCCAGCAGTTTGGGAAGGGCTGGCGGCTCCGGGGCCAACGTCCTGACTTTC
.	TRBV7-9	TRBD2	TRBJ2-1	CASSLVTGGPNEQFF	TGTGCCAGCAGCTTGGTTACGGGAGGACCCAATGAGCAGTTCTTC
.	TRBV18	.	TRBJ1-4	CASSSKYADEKLFF	TGTGCCAGCTCATCCAAATACGCAGATGAAAAACTGTTTTTT
.	TRBV5-5	.	TRBJ2-7	CASSPFVYTGYEQYF	TGTGCCAGCAGCCCTTTCGTTTATACAGGCTACGAGCAGTACTTC
.	TRBV19	.	TRBJ2-5	CASQGLGGQETQYF	TGTGCCAGTCAAGGACTAGGGGGCCAAGAGACCCAGTACTTC
.	TRBV7-7	.	TRBJ2-1	CASSLSGNSYNEQFF	TGTGCCAGCAGCTTATCAGGGAACTCCTACAATGAGCAGTTCTTC
.	TRBV6-5	.	TRBJ2-1	CASSRQSYNEQFF	TGTGCCAGCAGTCGACAGTCCTACAATGAGCAGTTCTTC
.	TRBV12-5	.	TRBJ2-5	CASGLGSQETQYF	TGTGCTAGTGGTTTAGGATCCCAAGAGACCCAGTACTTC
.	TRBV4-2	TRBD2	TRBJ2-6	CASSQELAGSPGANVLTF	TGTGCCAGCAGCCAAGAACTAGCGGGCTCGCCTGGGGCCAACGTCCTGACTTTC
.	TRBV4-1	.	TRBJ2-7	CASSQVLTQRTSYEQYF	TGCGCCAGCAGCCAAGTTTTGACACAGCGGACCTCCTACGAGCAGTACTTC
.	TRBV5-1	TRBD2	TRBJ2-1	CASSPGTSDPSYNEQFF	TGCGCCAGCAGCCCCGGGACTAGCGACCCCTCCTACAATGAGCAGTTCTTC
.	TRBV7-8	.	TRBJ2-7	CASSQEGDVSYEQYF	TGTGCCAGCAGCCAAGAAGGAGATGTATCCTACGAGCAGTACTTC
.	TRBV10-3	TRBD1	TRBJ2-1	CAISDLQGGASYNEQFF	TGTGCCATCAGTGACCTACAAGGGGGCGCGAGCTACAATGAGCAGTTCTTC
.	TRBV28	TRBD2	TRBJ2-3	CASSLWTSGRSGTQYF	TGTGCCAGCAGTTTATGGACTAGCGGGAGATCAGGGACGCAGTATTTT
.	TRBV30	.	TRBJ2-7	CAWSPGPREQYF	TGTGCCTGGAGTCCAGGGCCGCGCGAGCAGTACTTC
many	TRBV5-4	TRBD2	TRBJ2-4	CASSHASGKNIQYF	TGTGCCAGCAGCCATGCTAGCGGGAAAAACATTCAGTACTTC
.	TRBV4-2	TRBD1	TRBJ2-5	CASSQDKGQGARAETQYF	TGTGCCAGCAGCCAAGATAAAGGACAGGGGGCGCGTGCGGAGACCCAGTACTTC
.	TRBV27	.	TRBJ2-2	CASSLAVSAGELFF	TGTGCCAGCAGTTTGGCAGTAAGCGCCGGGGAGCTGTTTTTT
.	TRBV6-1	.	TRBJ2-5	CASMWGQETQYF	TGTGCCAGCATGTGGGGGCAAGAGACCCAGTACTTC
.	TRBV30	TRBD2	TRBJ2-1	CAWSRLAGEQFF	TGTGCCTGGAGCCGACTAGCGGGGGAGCAGTTCTTC
once	TRBV27	TRBD1	TRBJ1-6	CASSRGTANSPLHF	TGTGCCAGCAGCCGCGGGACAGCGAATTCACCCCTCCACTTT
.	TRBV4-1	.	TRBJ1-4	CASSQGPTNEKLFF	TGCGCCAGCAGCCAAGGGCCAACTAATGAAAAACTGTTTTTT
.	TRBV10-3	.	TRBJ1-5	CAISESNANQPQHF	TGTGCCATCAGTGAGTCCAACGCCAATCAGCCCCAGCATTTT
.	TRBV5-8	.	TRBJ1-4	CASNRQGREKLFF	TGTGCCAGCAACCGGCAGGGACGTGAAAAACTGTTTTTT
.	TRBV5-6	.	TRBJ2-7	CASSLARGVPYF	TGTGCCAGCAGCTTGGCCAGGGGGGTGCCGTACTTC
few	TRBV5-6	.	TRBJ1-2	CASSLQGSYGYTF	TGTGCCAGCAGCTTGCAGGGGAGTTATGGCTACACCTTC
.	TRBV14	.	TRBJ2-7	CASSQALTDPYGEQYF	TGTGCCAGCAGCCAAGCCCTGACAGACCCTTATGGGGAGCAGTACTTC
few	TRBV4-2	.	TRBJ1-2	CASRQFGGYTF	TGTGCCAGCAGACAATTCGGTGGCTACACCTTC
few	TRBV7-9	.	TRBJ2-2	CASSLRVDTGELFF	TGTGCCAGCAGCTTGCGAGTTGACACCGGGGAGCTGTTTTTT
.	TRBV19	.	TRBJ2-3	CASSGRDSQITQYF	TGTGCCAGTAGTGGCCGGGACTCCCAAATTACGCAGTATTTT